This T cell receptor (beta chain) was identified in a study of a mutant IDH1 vaccine in newly diagnosed glioma. Time point reported: week 47, end of study. In the vaccine, a single dose held 300 ug of the mutant IDH1 20-mer peptide, along with topical imiquimod. The table came from immunoSEQ multiplex PCR; TCRdb's copy has only in-frame clones and leaves some out. The sample lists tens of thousands of clones; 70% to 85% were seen once. The germline gives CDR1 SGHRS, CDR2 YFSETQ. The ends were cut back, 0 bases at V and 3 bases at J, with 13 bases in the middle. The CDR3 has 16 residues. Details on this clone: Its antigen is unidentified.

The input for sequencing was PBMCs, taken from a glioma patient whose treatment included an IDH1 peptide vaccine. The TCR comes from a man aged 50 or older with glioma. The V call is TRBV5-1, the J call TRBJ1-3, with a tentative D call TRBD1 (5 bases). The CDR3 DNA reads TGCGCCAGCAGCTTGGTAGGGGCCGCTCTTGGAAACACCATATATTTT. Protein: CASSLVGAALGNTIYF.